Sequencing of this T cell receptor (beta chain) was carried out in a study of T cells after yellow fever vaccination. General study points: Clones from primary vaccination mostly reappeared after the booster (96% CD4, 88% CD8). Overlap between CD4 and CD8 compartments was detected for a small share of clonotypes.

In this sample, this clonotype turned up many times. Its antigen is unidentified. Trimming cost V 5 bases and J 11 bases, with 10 bases left between them. This CDR3 contains 12 residues. Synthesis of TCR cDNA relied on 5'RACE template switching, which attached a universal primer site and UMIs. TCRdb reprocessed the 5' RACE reads via MiXCR and lists one record per CDR3 protein. The repertoire holds 99,000 or so distinct CDR3 sequences, with around 5.8% as singletons. The material sequenced was CD8+ T cells sorted from PBMCs, taken 10 days after the yellow fever booster vaccination. J is TRBJ1-6 and V is TRBV12-3 or TRBV12-4; no clear D gene. The receptor was derived from a man aged 18 to 29 who received the YFV17D yellow fever vaccine. The CDR3 region is CASSNPPAPLHF. The CDR3, as DNA: TGTGCCAGCAGTAACCCACCCGCACCCCTCCACTTT.